Following are 22 T cell receptor beta chains from one sample sequenced in a study of technical replicates of blood from a handful of donors. The assay was immunoSEQ multiplex PCR, and TCRdb's table has in-frame clones only and misses some. This table has around 83,000 clones, nearly 95% appearing once. Sequences were obtained from T cells isolated from PBMCs. The source of these receptors is a human donor in good health.

The chain has TRBV27 and TRBJ2-3; 9 nucleotides agree with TRBD2. V gave up 9 bases and J gave up 2 bases; unmatched junction bases: 6. The CDR3 covers 14 residues. CDR1 and CDR2 from the germline V gene are MNHEY and SMNVEV (reference sequence). This CDR3 is CASSGLAYTDTQYF. For the CDR3, the DNA is TGTGCCAGTTCGGGACTAGCCTACACAGATACGCAGTATTTT.

V gene TRBV7-6 combines with J gene TRBJ2-1; TRBD2 aligns across 8 bases. With V trimmed by 5 bases and J by 6 bases, 24 bases remained unmatched. This CDR3 has 20 amino acids. Germline CDR1 is SGHVS and CDR2 is FNYEAQ. The CDR3 DNA is TGTGCCAGCAGCAGCCGTCCCTATAGAGGGTCTACTAGCGGAGCCAATGAGCAGTTCTTC. The encoded protein is CASSSRPYRGSTSGANEQFF.

V and J are TRBV19 and TRBJ2-3, with D unclear. V lost 6 bases to trimming and J lost 2 bases, with 18 bases between them. Germline lookup yields CDR1 LNHDA and CDR2 SQIVND (reference sequence). The CDR3 consists of 16 residues. The CDR3 DNA sequence: TGTGCCAGTAGGGAAAAGTCGGGTCGGTACACAGATACGCAGTATTTT. This encodes CASREKSGRYTDTQYF.

This chain uses TRBV29-1 with TRBJ1-1; a weak D match, TRBD1 (6 bases). The CDR3 extends over 10 amino acids. V lost 7 bases and J lost 10, with 13 bases in between. Per germline, CDR1 SQVTM and CDR2 ANQGSEA. CDR3 amino acids: CSAVIQGAFF. CDR3 coding DNA: TGCAGCGCTGTGATACAGGGAGCTTTCTTT.

The J gene is TRBJ1-2, the V gene TRBV19; D not certain. CDR3 length: 11 residues. Germline CDR1 and CDR2: LNHDA and SQIVND (reference sequence). V shed 5 bases and J shed 4 bases, with 5 bases lying between them. CDR3: CASSPCYGYTF. The CDR3 DNA follows: TGTGCCAGTAGTCCTTGCTATGGCTACACCTTC. Full variable domain (outside the CDR3, taken from reference TRBV19 and TRBJ1-2): DGGITQSPKYLFRKEGQNVTLSCEQNLNHDAMYWYRQDPGQGLRLIYYSQIVNDFQKGDIAEGYSVSREKKESFPLTVTSAQKNPTAFYLCASSPCYGYTFGSGTRLTVV.

The chain combines TRBV2 with TRBJ1-2; D ambiguous. This CDR3 has 13 amino acids. Between the trimmed V and J ends, which lost 4 bases and 2 bases, there was a span of 8 bases. The germline CDR1 and CDR2 sequences are SNHLY and FYNNEI. CDR3 residues: CASSGTVNYGYTF. In DNA, the CDR3 is TGTGCCAGCAGTGGGACTGTAAACTATGGCTACACCTTC.

This chain links TRBV28 with TRBJ2-5, with TRBD1 identical over 8 bases. The CDR3 covers 16 residues. Per germline, CDR1 MDHEN and CDR2 SYDVKM. Trimming at V came to 5 bases and at J to 5 bases, leaving 13 bases not matched to a gene. The CDR3: CASSLPYRGSRETQYF. The CDR3 region has the DNA TGTGCCAGCAGTCTCCCATACAGGGGGAGCAGGGAGACCCAGTACTTC.

The CDR3 sequence is CASSSTSGRAYINYEQYF. The CDR3 coding sequence is TGTGCCAGCAGCTCCACTAGCGGGAGGGCCTATATCAACTACGAGCAGTACTTC. The V call is TRBV7-2, the J call TRBJ2-7; 13 bases line up with TRBD2. Germline CDR1 SGHTA, CDR2 FQGNSA. Germline trimming cut 4 bases from V and 3 bases from J; bases unmatched to any gene: 12. There are 18 residues in the CDR3.

CDR3: CASSFRDRGSAEAFF. CDR3 nucleotides: TGTGCCAGTAGCTTCCGGGACAGGGGGTCCGCTGAAGCTTTCTTT. This chain connects TRBV19 to TRBJ1-1; the match to TRBD1 covers 11 bases. This CDR3 is built from 15 residues. V was pared by 6 bases and J by 6 bases, with 9 bases of the junction left unmatched. The germline V gene has CDR1 LNHDA and CDR2 SQIVND (reference sequence).

This chain joins TRBV28 and TRBJ1-5; 9 positions match TRBD1. The CDR3 consists of 18 residues. With 6 bases clipped from V and 0 bases from J, the junction kept 12 bases outside the gene matches. Germline loops: CDR1 MDHEN, CDR2 SYDVKM. CDR3 sequence: CASRTTGGDLLSNQPQHF. CDR3 nucleotide sequence: TGTGCCAGCAGAACAACAGGGGGCGATTTGCTTAGCAATCAGCCCCAGCATTTT.

V usage is TRBV5-8 and J usage is TRBJ2-2; TRBD1 matches at 7 bases. CDR3 length: 17 amino acids. Germline V gene lookup returns CDR1 SGHTS and CDR2 YDEGEE. The trim removed 4 bases at V and 0 bases at J, leaving 9 bases unmatched. DNA for the CDR3: TGTGCCAGCAGCAGAACAGGGGTCGGCGCGAACACCGGGGAGCTGTTTTTT. This gives the protein CASSRTGVGANTGELFF.

V and J are TRBV10-3 and TRBJ2-7; 9 nucleotides line up with TRBD2. This CDR3 comprises 16 residues. The V segment lost 3 bases and the J segment 2 bases; nucleotides outside the gene matches: 8. Germline CDR1 ENHRY, CDR2 SYGVKD. The CDR3 reads CAISEPTSGIAYEQYF. CDR3 DNA: TGTGCCATCAGTGAACCGACTAGCGGAATCGCCTACGAGCAGTACTTC.

The chain employs TRBV6-4 and TRBJ2-3; TRBD2 is a possible D gene (7 bases). Trimming took off 0 bases at V and 4 bases at J, with 11 bases between the two ends. CDR1 is MRHNA, CDR2 SNTAGT, per germline. The CDR3 sequence is 15 residues long. This CDR3 reads CASSDSRGGADTQYF. CDR3 sequence (DNA): TGTGCCAGCAGTGACTCGAGAGGGGGGGCAGATACGCAGTATTTT.

This chain connects TRBV19 to TRBJ1-5, with 11 bases fitting TRBD1. This CDR3 has 15 residues. V gave up 8 bases and J gave up 3 bases; unmatched junction bases: 6. Germline CDR1 LNHDA, CDR2 SQIVND (reference sequence). The chain's CDR3 is CASSGQGATNQPQHF. CDR3 DNA sequence: TGTGCCAGTTCTGGACAGGGGGCTACCAATCAGCCCCAGCATTTT.

The V and J genes are TRBV5-4 and TRBJ2-5; TRBD1 aligns across 12 bases. Germline lookup yields CDR1 SGHNT and CDR2 YYREEE (reference sequence). Germline trimming cut 4 bases from V and 4 bases from J; bases unmatched to any gene: 5. This CDR3 has 15 residues. CDR3 region: CASSEGQGARETQYF. Written as DNA, the CDR3 is TGTGCCAGCAGCGAGGGACAGGGGGCAAGAGAGACCCAGTACTTC.

The chain has TRBV5-1 and TRBJ2-5; 12 bases are a match to TRBD2. V lost 7 bases to trimming and J lost 2 bases; unmatched junction nucleotides: 6. CDR3 length: 15 amino acids. Looked up from germline, CDR1 is SGHRS and CDR2 is YFSETQ. CDR3 in amino acids: CASLQTSGGQETQYF. DNA of the CDR3: TGCGCCAGCCTGCAAACTAGCGGGGGGCAAGAGACCCAGTACTTC.

CDR3 protein: CAWGQGLTYEQYF. Written as DNA, the CDR3 is TGTGCCTGGGGACAGGGGCTAACCTACGAGCAGTACTTC. The chain uses TRBV30 and TRBJ2-7; TRBD1 matches at 9 bases. The CDR3 sequence is 13 residues long. Per germline, CDR1 GTSNPN and CDR2 SVGIG (reference sequence). V lost 5 bases and J lost 2; bases outside the gene matches: 4.

CDR3 sequence reads: CASSETVYGYTF. In DNA form, the CDR3 reads TGTGCCAGCAGCGAAACAGTGTATGGCTACACCTTC. The rearrangement uses TRBV13 and TRBJ1-2, with D uncertain. Germline CDR1 is PRHDT and CDR2 is FYEKMQ (reference sequence). V was trimmed by 5 bases and J by 5 bases, leaving 9 bases between them. The CDR3 length is 12 residues.

The CDR3 is CASSLGGGQGRQETQYF. CDR3 nucleotides: TGTGCCAGCAGCTTAGGAGGGGGACAGGGGCGGCAAGAGACCCAGTACTTC. V and J are TRBV7-9 and TRBJ2-5; 10 nucleotides align to TRBD1. This CDR3 region has 17 residues. CDR1 and CDR2 (germline): SEHNR, FQNEAQ (reference sequence). After removal of 1 base from V and 2 bases from J, the junction contained 7 bases not matched to a gene.

The CDR3 DNA reads TGCGCCAGCAGCCAAGGCGCTAGCGGGATCCGCTCTGGGGCCAACGTCCTGACTTTC. It codes for CASSQGASGIRSGANVLTF. V gene TRBV4-1 combines with J gene TRBJ2-6, with 9 bases matching TRBD2. Per germline, CDR1 MGHRA and CDR2 YSYEKL. V lost 1 base and J lost 0; bases outside the gene matches: 7. The CDR3 has 19 residues.

This chain uses TRBV15 with TRBJ1-2; unclear D gene. Germline lookup yields CDR1 LNHNV and CDR2 YYDKDF (reference sequence). This CDR3 is 15 amino acids long. V shed 7 bases and J shed 4 bases, with 19 bases lying between them. The CDR3 sequence is CATNLSLSGLYGYTF. The CDR3 coding sequence is TGTGCCACCAACCTCTCTTTATCAGGCCTCTATGGCTACACCTTC.

V and J are TRBV28 and TRBJ2-5; D perhaps matches TRBD2 (7 bases). There are 13 residues in the CDR3. Germline CDR1 and CDR2: MDHEN and SYDVKM. V lost 6 bases, J lost 4 bases, and 12 bases lay in between. This CDR3 is CASRGGRGETQYF. CDR3 in DNA: TGTGCCAGCAGAGGGGGGAGGGGAGAGACCCAGTACTTC.